The rows below give T cell receptor beta chains drawn from one sample of a study of shared clonotypes between healthy human individuals. Assay used: immunoSEQ multiplex PCR; TCRdb lists only in-frame clones, some missing. The data contain 550,000 to 800,000 clones, around 74% of them singletons. Material for sequencing was memory CD4+ T cells sorted from blood. Source of these receptors: a woman in her twenties or thirties in good health. The CDR3 runs from the conserved cysteine through the conserved F or W. D genes are given only for firm matches. Size tells how often a clone was seen (once, few, many) or the class of an expanded clone, and some rows leave it out.

cdr3_aa,cdr3_nt,clone_size,d_call,j_call,v_call
CASSQGLSGNTIYF,TGCGCCAGCAGCCAGGGGCTCTCTGGAAACACCATATATTTT,-,-,TRBJ1-3,TRBV10-2
CASSFEGLDAYEQYF,TGCGCCAGCAGCTTCGAGGGACTAGACGCTTACGAGCAGTACTTC,many,TRBD2,TRBJ2-7,TRBV5-1
CASSERGDRNQPQHF,TGTGCCAGCAGTGAACGGGGCGACAGGAATCAGCCCCAGCATTTT,few,-,TRBJ1-5,TRBV6-4
CASSLRSGRDFNEQFF,TGTGCCAGCAGTTTAAGAAGCGGGAGGGACTTCAATGAGCAGTTCTTC,-,TRBD2,TRBJ2-1,TRBV28
CAWSAGQGGIPQHF,TGTGCCTGGAGTGCCGGACAGGGGGGGATCCCCCAGCATTTT,once,TRBD1,TRBJ1-5,TRBV30
CASSLKGTGELFF,TGCGCCAGCAGCTTGAAGGGCACCGGGGAGCTGTTTTTT,-,-,TRBJ2-2,TRBV5-1
CASSITSGRATTPYEQYF,TGCGCCAGCAGCATCACTAGCGGGAGGGCCACCACCCCCTACGAGCAGTACTTC,-,TRBD2,TRBJ2-7,TRBV5-1
CASSDFLGQGSGTEAFF,TGCGCCAGCAGTGATTTTTTGGGACAGGGGTCGGGCACTGAAGCTTTCTTT,once,TRBD1,TRBJ1-1,TRBV10-1
CASSPSGRALSTDTQYF,TGTGCCAGCAGCCCTAGCGGGAGGGCCCTCAGCACAGATACGCAGTATTTT,-,TRBD2,TRBJ2-3,TRBV4-2
CASSSTGDEQYF,TGCGCCAGCAGCTCCACAGGGGACGAGCAGTACTTC,-,TRBD1,TRBJ2-7,TRBV5-1
CASSPGQGNEKLFF,TGTGCCAGCAGCCCGGGACAGGGAAATGAAAAACTGTTTTTT,-,TRBD1,TRBJ1-4,TRBV6-1
CASSLDRPAADTQYF,TGCGCCAGCAGCTTGGACAGGCCGGCGGCAGATACGCAGTATTTT,-,-,TRBJ2-3,TRBV5-1
CASSSQGKNTEAFF,TGCGCCAGCAGCTCTCAGGGGAAGAACACTGAAGCTTTCTTT,-,-,TRBJ1-1,TRBV5-1
CALRPGQSYEQYF,TGTGCTTTGAGGCCGGGACAATCCTACGAGCAGTACTTC,few,-,TRBJ2-7,TRBV30
CASSPQGGSYEQYF,TGTGCCAGCTCACCACAGGGTGGTTCTTACGAGCAGTACTTC,-,-,TRBJ2-7,TRBV18
CASSRGTSGGDTQYF,TGCGCCAGCAGCCGGGGGACTAGCGGTGGGGATACGCAGTATTTT,-,TRBD2,TRBJ2-3,TRBV5-1
CASSEQGTGGSEQYF,TGTGCCAGCAGTGAACAGGGGACAGGAGGAAGCGAGCAGTACTTC,-,TRBD1,TRBJ2-7,TRBV6-1
CSVEEGGYEQYF,TGCAGCGTTGAAGAAGGGGGGTACGAGCAGTACTTC,once,-,TRBJ2-7,TRBV29-1
CASSHYDEQFF,TGTGCCAGCAGCCACTACGATGAGCAGTTCTTC,-,-,TRBJ2-1,TRBV7-2
CASSGGASSYNEQFF,TGCGCCAGCAGCGGCGGGGCAAGCTCCTACAATGAGCAGTTCTTC,-,-,TRBJ2-1,TRBV5-1
CASSIGAGEGELFF,TGTGCCAGTAGTATTGGCGCAGGGGAGGGGGAGCTGTTTTTT,few,-,TRBJ2-2,TRBV19
CASSQGPETQYF,TGTGCCAGCAGCCAAGGGCCCGAGACCCAGTACTTC,-,-,TRBJ2-5,TRBV14
CASSPGTSLLEQYF,TGCGCCAGCAGCCCCGGGACTAGCCTCCTCGAGCAGTACTTC,-,TRBD2,TRBJ2-7,TRBV5-1
CASSRTGDLETQYF,TGTGCCAGCAGTAGGACAGGGGATTTGGAGACCCAGTACTTC,-,TRBD1,TRBJ2-5,TRBV28
CASSLVLDKETQYF,TGTGCCAGCAGCTTAGTACTGGACAAAGAGACCCAGTACTTC,-,-,TRBJ2-5,TRBV7-7
CASSWDRYGYTF,TGTGCCAGCAGTTGGGATCGCTATGGCTACACCTTC,-,-,TRBJ1-2,TRBV28
CASSHRDAAYEQYF,TGTGCCAGCTCACACCGGGACGCGGCCTACGAGCAGTACTTC,few,-,TRBJ2-7,TRBV18